The 2 T cell receptor beta chains presented below share a single source sample, sequenced in a study of metastatic and nonmetastatic thyroid tumors. MiXCR was used by TCRdb to re-call the PCR reads. This sample carries fewer than 35,000 clones, under 30% of them seen once, and the ten largest clones take around 28%. None of the patients had undergone any treatment ahead of thyroid surgery. The sequenced material came from blood. The receptors originated from a female donor with papillary thyroid cancer or a benign thyroid nodule (not recorded which). Some clones in this sample may be carry-over from other donors' samples.

This clone has a handful of counts. CDR3 region: CASSSELTHGSYNEQFF. For the CDR3, the DNA is TGTGCCAGCAGTTCTGAACTGACACACGGCTCCTACAATGAGCAGTTCTTC. V gene TRBV6-2 or TRBV6-3 combines with J gene TRBJ2-1; D is unclear. This CDR3 contains 17 residues. Trimming left V 4 bases short and J 0 bases short, with 16 bases between. CDR1 and CDR2 from the germline V gene are MNHEY and SVGEGT.

The chain employs TRBV6-1 and TRBJ2-1; TRBD2 matches at 13 bases. Per germline, CDR1 MNHNS and CDR2 SASEGT. The CDR3 is made up of 16 amino acids. V was pared by 6 bases and J by 9 bases, with 11 bases of the junction left unmatched. The CDR3 loop is CASRPPTSGGAGEQFF. The CDR3 DNA reads as TGTGCCAGCAGACCCCCCACTAGCGGGGGGGCGGGTGAGCAGTTCTTC.